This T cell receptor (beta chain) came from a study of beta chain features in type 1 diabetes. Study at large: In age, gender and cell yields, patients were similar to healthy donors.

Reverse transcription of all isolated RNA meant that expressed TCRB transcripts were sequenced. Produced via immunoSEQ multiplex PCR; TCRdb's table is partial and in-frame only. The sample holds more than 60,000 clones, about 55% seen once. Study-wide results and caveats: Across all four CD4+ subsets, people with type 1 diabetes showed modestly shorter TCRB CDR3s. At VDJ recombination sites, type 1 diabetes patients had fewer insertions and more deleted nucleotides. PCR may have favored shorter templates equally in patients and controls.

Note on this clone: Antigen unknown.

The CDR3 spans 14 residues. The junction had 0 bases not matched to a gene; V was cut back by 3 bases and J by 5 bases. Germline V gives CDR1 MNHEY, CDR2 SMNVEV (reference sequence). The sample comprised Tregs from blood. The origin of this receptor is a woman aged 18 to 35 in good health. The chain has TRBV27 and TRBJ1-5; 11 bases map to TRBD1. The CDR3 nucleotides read TGTGCCAGCAGTTTGGGACAGGGGGATCAGCCCCAGCATTTT. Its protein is CASSLGQGDQPQHF.